Below are 29 T cell receptor beta chains sequenced from a single sample in a study of beta chain features in type 1 diabetes. Isolated RNA was reverse transcribed in full, so expressed TCRB transcripts were sequenced. This table comes from immunoSEQ multiplex PCR, and its TCRdb copy is limited to in-frame clones, with some not included. Of some 250,000 clones listed, about 25% are singletons. Sequencing was performed on central memory CD4+ T cells from blood. The source is a man younger than 40 in good health.

The sample holds one count of this clone. The rearrangement joins TRBV6-1 to TRBJ1-2; D is uncertain. V was cut by 2 bases and J by 4 bases, with 11 bases left in between. This CDR3 region has 14 residues. CDR1 and CDR2 from the germline V gene are MNHNS and SASEGT. As DNA, the CDR3 is TGTGCCAGCAGTGAAACGAGGAAAGGCTATGGCTACACCTTC. Its translation: CASSETRKGYGYTF.

V and J are TRBV9 and TRBJ2-7; perhaps TRBD1 as D (6 bases). Germline lookup yields CDR1 SGDLS and CDR2 YYNGEE. V was pared by 3 bases and J by 4 bases, with 23 bases between. This CDR3 region has 17 residues. CDR3 amino acids: CASSERSGVGGKYEQYF. The CDR3 coding sequence is TGTGCCAGCAGCGAACGTTCAGGGGTCGGTGGGAAATACGAGCAGTACTTC.

This clone was seen many times. The chain combines TRBV15 with TRBJ1-1, with 7 positions matching TRBD1. Germline V gene data show CDR1 as LNHNV and CDR2 as YYDKDF (reference sequence). Trimming removed 2 bases from V and 6 bases from J; junction bases left unmatched: 12. CDR3 length: 16 amino acids. Written as DNA, the CDR3 is TGTGCCACCAGCAGACCCCAGACAGGGTTGGCCCCTGAAGCTTTCTTT. This translates into CATSRPQTGLAPEAFF.

This clone showed up just a few times. This chain links TRBV7-9 with TRBJ1-3; the D is unclear. This CDR3 is 14 amino acids long. Between the trimmed V and J ends, which lost 8 bases and 8 bases, there was a span of 19 bases. CDR1 SEHNR and CDR2 FQNEAQ come from the germline V gene (reference sequence). This CDR3 is CASLSGADMDTIYF. The CDR3 region has the DNA TGTGCCAGCCTATCCGGAGCGGATATGGACACCATATATTTT.

The gene calls are TRBV2 and TRBJ1-5; D uncertain. Trimming removed 3 bases at V and 5 bases at J, with 14 bases between. The CDR3 totals 15 residues. The V gene's germline CDR1 is SNHLY and CDR2 FYNNEI. DNA of the CDR3: TGTGCCAGCAGTGAGGAGGCCTTGGGGTATCAGCCCCAGCATTTT. Protein sequence: CASSEEALGYQPQHF.

This clone has a count of ten or more. This chain links TRBV7-2 with TRBJ2-5, with D possibly being TRBD2 (7 bases). The CDR3 has 15 residues. V was trimmed by 3 bases and J by 5 bases, leaving 16 bases between them. Germline CDR1 SGHTA, CDR2 FQGNSA. The DNA of the CDR3 is TGTGCCAGCAGCTTCGCTCGGGGGGCCTCTGAGACCCAGTACTTC. Amino acids: CASSFARGASETQYF.

This clone was counted only a few times. The gene calls are TRBV30 and TRBJ1-2; D is possibly TRBD1 (5 bases). V was clipped by 0 bases and J by 9 bases, with 14 bases between them. The V gene's germline CDR1 is GTSNPN and CDR2 SVGIG (reference sequence). This CDR3 has 13 amino acids. The CDR3, as DNA: TGTGCCTGGAGTGTTGGGACGGGGCTCCGCTACACCTTC. Its translation is CAWSVGTGLRYTF.

This clone was counted a few times. The J gene is TRBJ2-4, the V gene TRBV29-1; D is perhaps TRBD1 (6 bases). This CDR3 spans 12 amino acids. V dropped 4 bases and J dropped 9 bases, with 13 bases sitting between them. CDR1 SQVTM and CDR2 ANQGSEA come from the germline V gene. CDR3 residues: CSVGQGTRIQYF. DNA for the CDR3: TGCAGCGTTGGTCAGGGGACACGCATTCAGTACTTC. Full variable domain (missing parts from reference TRBV29-1 and TRBJ2-4): SAVISQKPSRDICQRGTSLTIQCQVDSQVTMMFWYRQQPGQSLTLIATANQGSEATYESGFVIDKFPISRPNLTFSTLTVSNMSPEDSSIYLCSVGQGTRIQYFGAGTRLSVL.

This clone showed up just once. The chain links TRBV7-2 to TRBJ2-5; D is perhaps TRBD2 (5 bases). V gave up 5 bases and J gave up 1 base, with 14 bases separating them. CDR3 length equals 15 residues. CDR1 SGHTA and CDR2 FQGNSA come from the germline V gene. The CDR3 nucleotides read TGTGCCAGCAGCCCGGGCGGGCCAGTCCAAGAGACCCAGTACTTC. Protein sequence: CASSPGGPVQETQYF.

The chain combines TRBV28 with TRBJ2-7, with D possibly matching TRBD2 (6 bases). V lost 4 bases and J 6 bases, leaving 13 bases between the germline ends. The germline V gene has CDR1 MDHEN and CDR2 SYDVKM. The length of the CDR3 is 13 residues. CDR3 nucleotide sequence: TGTGCCAGCAGTTCCGGGGTGGGAGGCGAGCAGTACTTC. It encodes CASSSGVGGEQYF.

The table lists this clone with a few counts. CDR3 residues: CASSSSDPTYNEQFF. As DNA, the CDR3 is TGTGCCAGCAGTTCTAGTGATCCCACCTACAATGAGCAGTTCTTC. The gene calls are TRBV6-5 and TRBJ2-1; D uncertain. The CDR3 totals 15 residues. V was clipped by 4 bases and J by 2 bases, with 12 bases between them. The germline V gene has CDR1 MNHEY and CDR2 SVGAGI.

This clone occurred a few times. The conserved phenylalanine or tryptophan normally closing the CDR3 is absent here, so this likely arose from a read error. No DNA is shown, since the ends of the CDR3 on it are uncertain; the CDR3 is the one TCRdb lists. This sequence joins TRBV6-1 and TRBJ2-7; the D call of TRBD1 is as the table states it, not checked on the DNA. The CDR3 is 13 residues long, ends included. The germline V gene encodes CDR1 MNHNS and CDR2 SASEGT. The CDR3 spells CASSEAQSGQTSI.

The rearrangement joins TRBV7-2 to TRBJ2-1, with TRBD2 identical over 9 bases. The CDR3 runs 14 residues. Germline loops: CDR1 SGHTA, CDR2 FQGNSA. The ends lost 8 bases at V and 7 bases at J; junction bases unmatched: 9. DNA of the CDR3: TGTGCCAGCGAGGACAGCGGGGGGCCAAATGAGCAGTTCTTC. This gives the protein CASEDSGGPNEQFF.

The chain links TRBV7-9 to TRBJ2-7; D call uncertain. Germline V CDR1 and CDR2: SEHNR, FQNEAQ (reference sequence). CDR3 length: 15 residues. Trimming took 6 bases from V and 3 from J, leaving 18 bases between them. In DNA form, the CDR3 reads TGTGCCAGCAGTTCTGCGATGCAATCGTACTACGAGCAGTACTTC. Translated: CASSSAMQSYYEQYF.

This clone has a single count. The chain recombines TRBV5-4 with TRBJ2-7; 12 nucleotides align to TRBD1. The CDR3 has 14 amino acids. Germline lookup yields CDR1 SGHNT and CDR2 YYREEE (reference sequence). J was trimmed by 8 bases and V by 4 bases; bases with no gene match: 7. CDR3 DNA: TGTGCCAGCAGCGTCCGGGACAGGGGGCTACAGCAGTACTTC. Amino acids: CASSVRDRGLQQYF.

This clone was seen a handful of times. The J gene is TRBJ2-7, the V gene TRBV5-5, with TRBD1 as a possible D gene (6 bases). Per the germline V gene, CDR1 is SGHKS and CDR2 is YYEKEE (reference sequence). The length of the CDR3 is 14 residues. The ends were cut back, 9 bases at V and 2 bases at J, with 18 bases in the middle. CDR3 coding DNA: TGTGCCATCCACCCGGACAGAAGCGCCTACGAGCAGTACTTC. Protein: CAIHPDRSAYEQYF.

This clone appeared a few times. The rearrangement links TRBV7-6 to TRBJ2-1; 10 nucleotides line up with TRBD1. Germline values: CDR1 SGHVS, CDR2 FNYEAQ. The CDR3 runs to 17 residues. J lost 7 bases, V lost 5 bases, and 14 bases had no gene match. CDR3 protein: CASSPTRPGQGSNEQFF. CDR3 nucleotide sequence: TGTGCCAGCAGCCCCACGAGACCGGGACAGGGGTCAAATGAGCAGTTCTTC.

To note about this clone: Other nucleotide sequences from this sample produce the same CDR3. The rearrangement uses TRBV30 and TRBJ2-5; a weak D match, TRBD1 (5 bases). Germline CDR1 and CDR2: GTSNPN and SVGIG (reference sequence). The length of the CDR3 is 13 residues. The ends were cut back, 0 bases at V and 2 bases at J, with 7 bases in the middle. DNA of the CDR3: TGTGCCTGGAGTGTCAACAGGCAAGAGACCCAGTACTTC. The encoded protein is CAWSVNRQETQYF.

The chain uses TRBV2 and TRBJ2-4, with 8 bases fitting TRBD2. The junction had 8 bases not matched to a gene; V was cut back by 1 base and J by 6 bases. This CDR3 comprises 16 residues. Germline CDR1 SNHLY, CDR2 FYNNEI. The CDR3 reads CASSEGPGGPINIQYF. The DNA of the CDR3 is TGTGCCAGCAGTGAAGGTCCGGGAGGGCCCATAAACATTCAGTACTTC.

Only a few counts were recorded for this clone. This sequence joins TRBV6-5 and TRBJ1-4; 7 bases are a match to TRBD1. Germline trimming cut 6 bases from V and 8 bases from J; bases unmatched to any gene: 9. The germline gives CDR1 MNHEY, CDR2 SVGAGI. The CDR3 runs to 14 residues. In DNA, the CDR3 is TGTGCCAGCAGCCCCCCGGGACAGCGGGAAAAACTGTTTTTT. Encoded protein: CASSPPGQREKLFF.

This clone was detected many times. The chain uses TRBV7-2 and TRBJ2-7, with D hard to call. The germline gives CDR1 SGHTA, CDR2 FQGNSA. V lost 4 bases, J lost 0 bases, and 13 bases lay in between. The CDR3 spans 15 residues. The DNA for the CDR3 is TGTGCCAGCAGCTCAGGCCTTTCATTCTCCTACGAGCAGTACTTC. Amino acid sequence: CASSSGLSFSYEQYF.

In its sample, this clone was seen a few times. The J gene is TRBJ1-6, the V gene TRBV7-2; TRBD1 might be the D (6 bases). The CDR3 extends over 15 amino acids. V dropped 5 bases and J dropped 9 bases, with 17 bases sitting between them. Germline V CDR1 and CDR2: SGHTA, FQGNSA. CDR3 region: CASSPRVGGGSPLHF. CDR3 nucleotides: TGTGCCAGCAGCCCTCGGGTAGGGGGGGGTTCACCCCTCCACTTT.

The chain recombines TRBV20-1 with TRBJ1-1; D unclear. The germline gives CDR1 DFQATT, CDR2 SNEGSKA (reference sequence). The CDR3 loop spans 11 amino acids. The V end was cut by 4 bases, the J end by 4 bases, with 7 bases between. The CDR3 spells CSAKGGTEAFF. The CDR3 bases are TGCAGTGCTAAAGGCGGCACTGAAGCTTTCTTT.

This clone was recorded a few times. The V gene is TRBV2, the J gene TRBJ2-3; D is ambiguous. The germline CDR1 and CDR2 sequences are SNHLY and FYNNEI. V was shortened by 5 bases and J by 1 base, with 10 bases between the two germline ends. The CDR3 consists of 14 residues. The CDR3 coding sequence is TGTGCCAGCAGTTTCGTCTCGGGCACAGATACGCAGTATTTT. Amino acid sequence: CASSFVSGTDTQYF.

The chain has TRBV7-2 and TRBJ2-1; TRBD2 aligns across 10 bases. Germline trimming cut 6 bases from V and 4 bases from J; bases unmatched to any gene: 6. This CDR3 is built from 15 residues. Germline values: CDR1 SGHTA, CDR2 FQGNSA. The CDR3 reads CASSPLAGEYNEQFF. The CDR3 DNA follows: TGTGCCAGCAGTCCTCTAGCGGGAGAATACAATGAGCAGTTCTTC.

This clone was counted at least ten times. J is TRBJ2-7 and V is TRBV7-9; D possibly uses TRBD1 or TRBD2 (5 bases each). Trimming shortened V by 6 bases and J by 5 bases, and 14 bases separated the two germline ends. There are 13 residues in the CDR3. CDR1 SEHNR and CDR2 FQNEAQ come from the germline V gene (reference sequence). In DNA form, the CDR3 reads TGTGCCAGCAGGCGTGGGACGAGCAACGAGCAGTACTTC. Protein sequence: CASRRGTSNEQYF.

This clone has only a few counts. This sequence joins TRBV4-2 and TRBJ2-5; 7 bases fit TRBD1. V lost 1 base, J lost 1 base, and 0 bases stayed unmatched. CDR3 length equals 14 residues. Germline-derived CDR1 and CDR2 are LGHNA and YNFKEQ. The CDR3 protein is CASSQGTGQETQYF. CDR3 nucleotide sequence: TGTGCCAGCAGCCAAGGGACAGGCCAAGAGACCCAGTACTTC.

This clone was counted only a few times. The chain couples TRBV7-2 to TRBJ1-5; maybe TRBD1 (5 bases). V was clipped by 6 bases and J by 0 bases, with 6 bases between them. Germline V gives CDR1 SGHTA, CDR2 FQGNSA. The CDR3 length is 13 residues. The CDR3 is CASRGDSNQPQHF. In nucleotides, the CDR3 is TGTGCCAGCAGAGGGGATAGCAATCAGCCCCAGCATTTT.

This chain connects TRBV29-1 to TRBJ2-2, with a weak D call TRBD1 (5 bases). CDR1 and CDR2 (germline): SQVTM, ANQGSEA. This CDR3 has 15 amino acids. The V and J ends lost 6 bases and 5 bases respectively, with 19 bases between them. Written as DNA, the CDR3 is TGCAGCGTGACACCCCAGGGTCCAGGGACCGGGGAGCTGTTTTTT. Translation: CSVTPQGPGTGELFF.